This is a list of T cell receptor beta chains from one sample in a study of cytomegalovirus exposure and HLA in healthy donors. Sequencing used immunoSEQ multiplex PCR; TCRdb keeps in-frame clones, though not all of them. The sample comprises about 60,000 clones, more than 90% of which are singletons, and 0.85% to 1.2% rests with the top ten. The specimen sequenced was PBMCs. The receptors derive from a man between 18 and 29 years old in good health and CMV-seronegative. Each CDR3 is given with its conserved first and last residue. Each record gives: D gene, clone size, J gene, V gene, CDR3 protein, CDR3 DNA. D genes are given only for firm matches. Only some rows state a clone size, as once, few, many or a class for expanded clones.

TRBD1	.	TRBJ2-7	TRBV28	CASSPSGQGGKQYF	TGTGCCAGCAGTCCCTCTGGACAGGGGGGCAAGCAGTACTTC
TRBD2	.	TRBJ2-3	TRBV19	CASSKGTSGRITDTQYF	TGTGCCAGTAGCAAGGGGACTAGCGGGAGAATCACAGATACGCAGTATTTT
TRBD2	.	TRBJ2-7	TRBV10-3	CAISEPGTSGRARSSYEQYF	TGTGCCATCAGTGAACCTGGGACTAGCGGGAGGGCCCGGAGCTCCTACGAGCAGTACTTC
.	.	TRBJ1-1	TRBV6-5	CASIPRGLWKTEAFF	TGTGCCAGCATTCCCAGAGGGTTGTGGAAAACTGAAGCTTTCTTT
TRBD2	.	TRBJ2-2	TRBV7-3	CASSRGRAGELFF	TGTGCCAGCTCTCGCGGGAGAGCCGGGGAGCTGTTTTTT
.	.	TRBJ2-7	TRBV4-1	CASSRTIAYEQYF	TGCGCCAGCAGCCGGACTATCGCCTACGAGCAGTACTTC
.	.	TRBJ1-3	TRBV28	CASSPPGQISGNTIYF	TGTGCCAGCAGTCCTCCCGGACAGATCTCTGGAAACACCATATATTTT
.	.	TRBJ1-2	TRBV23-1	CASSQSQQGGGYTF	TGCGCCAGCAGTCAATCTCAGCAGGGTGGTGGCTACACCTTC
TRBD2	.	TRBJ2-7	TRBV4-2	CASSQPSGSYEQYF	TGTGCCAGCAGCCAACCTAGCGGGAGTTACGAGCAGTACTTC
.	.	TRBJ1-5	TRBV10-3	CAISQRGGNQPQHF	TGTGCCATCAGTCAACGGGGAGGCAATCAGCCCCAGCATTTT
TRBD2	.	TRBJ2-7	TRBV7-8	CASSLPSGRALDEQYF	TGTGCCAGCAGCTTACCTAGCGGGAGGGCCCTGGACGAGCAGTACTTC
.	.	TRBJ2-7	TRBV5-1	CASSLGLVPRSGEQYF	TGCGCCAGCAGCTTGGGGTTGGTCCCGCGCTCGGGGGAGCAGTACTTC
TRBD2	once	TRBJ2-5	TRBV14	CASSQEASGRSETQYF	TGTGCCAGCAGCCAAGAAGCTAGCGGGAGATCTGAGACCCAGTACTTC
.	.	TRBJ2-3	TRBV5-1	CASRTRVQAVGDTQYF	TGCGCCAGCAGAACGAGGGTTCAGGCGGTGGGGGATACGCAGTATTTT
TRBD2	.	TRBJ2-7	TRBV15	CATSWGSGSIAYEQYF	TGTGCCACCAGCTGGGGTAGCGGGAGTATTGCCTACGAGCAGTACTTC
.	.	TRBJ2-6	TRBV9	CASGAGDGANVLTF	TGTGCCAGCGGGGCAGGGGACGGGGCCAACGTCCTGACTTTC
TRBD2	.	TRBJ2-7	TRBV5-1	CASSLSGKSYEQYF	TGCGCCAGCAGCCTTAGCGGGAAATCCTACGAGCAGTACTTC
TRBD2	.	TRBJ2-3	TRBV7-2	CASSLVAGDITDTQYF	TGTGCCAGCAGCTTAGTAGCGGGGGATATCACAGATACGCAGTATTTT
TRBD2	.	TRBJ2-1	TRBV7-3	CASSTGTSGLSDEQFF	TGTGCCAGCAGCACCGGGACTAGCGGACTTAGCGATGAGCAGTTCTTC
TRBD1	.	TRBJ2-1	TRBV29-1	CSVEGRTGVYNEQFF	TGCAGCGTTGAAGGAAGGACAGGAGTATACAATGAGCAGTTCTTC
.	.	TRBJ2-7	TRBV4-2	CASSQPTEKNYEQYF	TGTGCCAGCAGCCAACCGACAGAGAAGAACTACGAGCAGTACTTC
.	.	TRBJ2-1	TRBV13	CASSRAPGTAHYNEQFF	TGTGCCAGCAGCCGAGCCCCCGGGACTGCACACTACAATGAGCAGTTCTTC
.	.	TRBJ1-1	TRBV6-4	CASSEREGTEAFF	TGTGCCAGCAGTGAGAGGGAAGGGACTGAAGCTTTCTTT
.	.	TRBJ2-7	TRBV28	CASSSSASLESSYEQYF	TGTGCCAGCAGTTCGTCGGCTAGCCTCGAAAGCTCCTACGAGCAGTACTTC
TRBD2	few	TRBJ2-1	TRBV18	CASSQGLAGVWNEQFF	TGTGCCAGCTCACAGGGATTAGCGGGAGTTTGGAATGAGCAGTTCTTC
TRBD2	.	TRBJ2-5	TRBV7-9	CASSLYAGGEETQYF	TGTGCCAGCAGCTTATATGCGGGAGGCGAAGAGACCCAGTACTTC
TRBD1	.	TRBJ2-7	TRBV6-5	CASSYTGQGAYEQYF	TGTGCCAGCAGTTACACGGGACAGGGGGCCTACGAGCAGTACTTC
TRBD1	.	TRBJ1-5	TRBV6-6	CASRQPGTGMTQHF	TGTGCCAGCAGACAACCCGGGACAGGGATGACCCAGCATTTT
.	.	TRBJ2-7	TRBV5-1	CASSLGGQSYEQYF	TGCGCCAGCAGCTTGGGTGGACAGTCCTACGAGCAGTACTTC
TRBD1	.	TRBJ1-4	TRBV6-1	CASSVTGGGEKLFF	TGTGCCAGCAGTGTAACAGGGGGTGGAGAGAAACTGTTTTTT
TRBD2	few	TRBJ2-1	TRBV5-4	CASSLGGSNEQFF	TGTGCCAGCAGTCTGGGAGGGAGCAATGAGCAGTTCTTC
TRBD2	.	TRBJ2-5	TRBV2	CASSPPGLAGSGTQYF	TGTGCCAGCAGTCCGCCGGGACTAGCGGGATCGGGGACCCAGTACTTC
.	.	TRBJ2-4	TRBV11-3	CASSLDGTGYAKNIQYF	TGTGCCAGCAGCTTAGATGGCACAGGGTATGCCAAAAACATTCAGTACTTC
TRBD2	.	TRBJ2-1	TRBV11-1	CASSPSGRASYNEQFF	TGTGCCAGCAGCCCCAGCGGGAGGGCGTCCTACAATGAGCAGTTCTTC
.	.	TRBJ2-7	TRBV2	CASRAQGLVSSYGQYF	TGTGCCAGCAGAGCACAGGGTTTGGTGAGCTCCTACGGGCAGTACTTC
.	.	TRBJ2-2	TRBV2	CASRRGAGENTGELFF	TGTGCCAGCCGGAGGGGGGCGGGAGAAAACACCGGGGAGCTGTTTTTT
.	.	TRBJ2-2	TRBV6-1	CASSDLATGELFF	TGTGCCAGCAGTGATTTGGCCACCGGGGAGCTGTTTTTT
TRBD2	.	TRBJ2-7	TRBV5-1	CASSLLAGVGYEQYF	TGCGCCAGCAGCCTACTAGCGGGAGTAGGATACGAGCAGTACTTC
.	.	TRBJ2-7	TRBV6-5	CASSWGRGYEQYF	TGTGCCAGCAGTTGGGGGCGAGGCTACGAGCAGTACTTC
.	.	TRBJ2-7	TRBV6-6	CAGSEVLAYEQYF	TGTGCCGGCAGTGAGGTTTTGGCCTACGAGCAGTACTTC
.	.	TRBJ1-5	TRBV2	CASSPRLGANQPQHF	TGTGCCAGCAGCCCTCGGCTAGGGGCCAATCAGCCCCAGCATTTT
TRBD1	.	TRBJ2-2	TRBV4-1	CASSQEFRDRDYTGELFF	TGCGCCAGCAGCCAAGAGTTCCGGGACAGGGATTACACCGGGGAGCTGTTTTTT
TRBD2	.	TRBJ2-3	TRBV7-8	CASSLVAGGADTQYF	TGTGCCAGCAGCTTAGTGGCGGGAGGGGCAGATACGCAGTATTTT
TRBD1	.	TRBJ2-5	TRBV6-6	CASRSGQGDKETQYF	TGTGCCAGCAGGTCGGGACAGGGGGACAAAGAGACCCAGTACTTC
TRBD1	once	TRBJ1-2	TRBV9	CASSVGRGLNNYGYTF	TGTGCCAGCAGCGTAGGAAGGGGGCTTAACAACTATGGCTACACCTTC
.	.	TRBJ2-5	TRBV28	CASSAGAETQYF	TGTGCCAGCAGTGCAGGGGCAGAGACCCAGTACTTC
.	.	TRBJ2-2	TRBV30	CAWSTQLDTGELFF	TGTGCCTGGAGTACCCAGTTGGACACCGGGGAGCTGTTTTTT
TRBD2	.	TRBJ2-3	TRBV4-2	CASSRGTSGSTDTQYF	TGTGCCAGCAGCCGTGGGACTAGCGGGAGCACAGATACGCAGTATTTT
.	.	TRBJ2-3	TRBV30	CAWADWLARGTDTQYF	TGTGCCTGGGCCGACTGGCTAGCGAGGGGCACAGATACGCAGTATTTT
.	.	TRBJ2-1	TRBV7-9	CATRYNPEGPFF	TGTGCCACAAGATACAACCCGGAGGGTCCGTTCTTC
TRBD1	.	TRBJ2-2	TRBV28	CASRPHLQGATGELFF	TGTGCCAGCAGACCCCATCTACAGGGGGCCACCGGGGAGCTGTTTTTT
.	.	TRBJ2-6	TRBV18	CASSPLEGAIGANVLTF	TGTGCCAGCTCACCACTGGAAGGGGCGATTGGGGCCAACGTCCTGACTTTC
.	few	TRBJ2-7	TRBV6-5	CASSYVQDGEQYF	TGTGCCAGCAGTTACGTACAGGACGGCGAGCAGTACTTC